Shown below are 25 T cell receptor beta chains from a single sample sequenced in a study of cytomegalovirus exposure and HLA in healthy donors. 60 Vbeta and 13 Jbeta primers were used in PCR. TCRdb keeps only in-frame clones here, not all; method: immunoSEQ multiplex PCR. This sample has about 190,000 clones, with 81% found just once. Sample: PBMCs. These receptor sequences come from a man aged 40-55 years in good health and CMV-seropositive.

The chain is built from TRBV4-1 and TRBJ2-7; 8 positions match TRBD2. The CDR3 covers 17 residues. Germline V gene lookup returns CDR1 MGHRA and CDR2 YSYEKL. J gave up 4 bases and V 0 bases, and 11 bases lay outside the gene matches. CDR3 bases: TGCGCCAGCAGCCAAGATGGGGCGGGAGGCTCCATTTACGAGCAGTACTTC. Its protein product is CASSQDGAGGSIYEQYF.

The gene calls are TRBV11-2 and TRBJ1-1, with a weak D call TRBD1 (5 bases). Germline values: CDR1 SGHAT, CDR2 FQNNGV. The V end was cut by 1 base, the J end by 1 base, with 13 bases between. The CDR3 covers 16 residues. The CDR3 region is CASSLAGRGKNTEAFF. The CDR3 DNA reads TGTGCCAGCAGCTTAGCAGGTCGGGGGAAGAACACTGAAGCTTTCTTT.

This chain uses TRBV6-1 with TRBJ1-1; no clear D. Trimming removed 10 bases from V and 4 bases from J, with 7 bases in between. CDR3 size: 10 residues. Germline loops: CDR1 MNHNS, CDR2 SASEGT. The CDR3 spells CAISRTEAFF. CDR3 nucleotides: TGTGCCATAAGCCGCACTGAAGCTTTCTTT.

The V and J genes are TRBV19 and TRBJ1-3; D gene uncertain. The CDR3 consists of 11 residues. Germline V CDR1 and CDR2: LNHDA, SQIVND (reference sequence). Between the trimmed V and J ends, which lost 6 bases and 8 bases, there was a span of 8 bases. The CDR3: CASRHGDTIYF. As DNA, the CDR3 is TGTGCCAGTAGACACGGAGACACCATATATTTT.

The chain joins TRBV25-1 to TRBJ2-7; D uncertain. The ends were cut back, 2 bases at V and 0 bases at J, with 8 bases in the middle. Germline V gene data show CDR1 as MGHDK and CDR2 as SYGVNS. This CDR3 is 14 amino acids long. CDR3 coding DNA: TGTGCCAGCAGTGAAGGGCACAGCTCCTACGAGCAGTACTTC. Protein sequence: CASSEGHSSYEQYF.

This rearrangement joins TRBV5-1 to TRBJ2-2; D uncertain. Germline loops: CDR1 SGHRS, CDR2 YFSETQ. This CDR3 is 14 amino acids long. Trimming took 0 bases from V and 4 from J, leaving 7 bases between them. CDR3 coding DNA: TGCGCCAGCAGCTTGGTGCGGTTCACCGGGGAGCTGTTTTTT. It specifies CASSLVRFTGELFF.

The chain recombines TRBV7-2 with TRBJ1-6; tentative D call: TRBD1 (5 bases). Germline CDR1 SGHTA, CDR2 FQGNSA. The V end lost 6 bases, the J end lost 7 bases, and 13 bases lay between the germline ends. The CDR3 consists of 14 residues. The CDR3 sequence is CASRSLRDNSPLHF. CDR3 DNA sequence: TGTGCCAGCAGATCGCTGCGGGACAATTCACCCCTCCACTTT.

This clone has a handful of counts. The chain recombines TRBV28 with TRBJ1-2; no reliable D call. The CDR3 loop spans 14 amino acids. The germline V gene has CDR1 MDHEN and CDR2 SYDVKM. Trimming removed 2 bases from V and 2 bases from J, with 9 bases in between. The CDR3 loop reads CASSLGGGNYGYTF. The CDR3 DNA sequence: TGTGCCAGCAGTTTAGGAGGAGGAAACTATGGCTACACCTTC.

V and J are TRBV7-3 and TRBJ2-5; TRBD1 agrees at 9 bases. CDR1 and CDR2 from the germline V gene are SGHTA and FQGTGA. The V gene end was trimmed by 5 bases and the J gene end by 5 bases; junction bases not matched to a gene: 6. This CDR3 is 14 amino acids long. CDR3 region: CASSEDRGSETQYF. CDR3 bases: TGTGCCAGCAGCGAAGACAGGGGGAGCGAGACCCAGTACTTC.

This chain connects TRBV4-1 to TRBJ2-5, with D unclear. The DNA end is more similar to TRBJ2-7, so the J call may be wrong. Germline V CDR1 and CDR2: MGHRA, YSYEKL. The CDR3 length is 14 residues. The CDR3 protein is CASSQGQAPYEQYF. DNA of the CDR3: TGCGCCAGCAGCCAAGGGCAGGCACCCTACGAGCAGTACTTC.

There are a few counts of this clone. The J gene is TRBJ2-1, the V gene TRBV4-3; 12 positions match TRBD2. The CDR3 has 15 amino acids. CDR1 is LGHNA and CDR2 is YSLEER in the germline V gene. The V gene end was trimmed by 4 bases and the J gene end by 8 bases; junction bases not matched to a gene: 6. Written as DNA, the CDR3 is TGCGCCAGCAGCCGATCGACTAGCGGGAGCGATGAGCAGTTCTTC. It specifies CASSRSTSGSDEQFF.

This clone showed up just once. The V gene is TRBV19, the J gene TRBJ1-5, with TRBD1 matching 8 bases. The CDR3 contains 13 residues. The V segment lost 5 bases and the J segment 6 bases; nucleotides outside the gene matches: 3. CDR1 and CDR2 from the germline V gene are LNHDA and SQIVND (reference sequence). The CDR3 region has the DNA TGTGCCAGTAGTCATGACAGGGGTCAGCCCCAGCATTTT. Its protein product is CASSHDRGQPQHF.

The chain recombines TRBV5-6 with TRBJ2-5; the D gene is possibly TRBD2 (6 bases). V was trimmed by 3 bases and J by 4 bases, leaving 13 bases between them. Germline values: CDR1 SGHDT, CDR2 YYEEEE. This CDR3 has 14 residues. CDR3 amino acids: CASSSARGSETQYF. CDR3 nucleotides: TGTGCCAGCAGCTCAGCGCGGGGCTCAGAGACCCAGTACTTC.

V usage is TRBV28 and J usage is TRBJ1-4; possible D gene TRBD1, 5 bases. The germline CDR1 and CDR2 sequences are MDHEN and SYDVKM. The CDR3 sequence is 14 residues long. Trimming shortened V by 6 bases and J by 5 bases, and 13 bases separated the two germline ends. The CDR3 sequence is CASSRTPTNEKLFF. For the CDR3, the DNA is TGTGCCAGCAGCCGGACACCGACCAATGAAAAACTGTTTTTT.

The gene calls are TRBV18 and TRBJ1-6; TRBD1 matches 7 bases. CDR1 KGHSH and CDR2 LQKENI come from the germline V gene. CDR3 size: 15 residues. The J segment lost 8 bases and the V segment lost 3 bases, leaving 7 bases of the junction unmatched. CDR3 in DNA: TGTGCCAGCTCACCCGGACAGGCAGGGGATTCACCCCTCCACTTT. It codes for CASSPGQAGDSPLHF.

The chain joins TRBV25-1 to TRBJ1-4; 9 bases are shared with TRBD1. The CDR3 runs 13 residues. V gave up 4 bases and J gave up 8 bases; unmatched junction bases: 2. From germline, CDR1 is MGHDK and CDR2 SYGVNS. CDR3 sequence reads: CASSAGTGEKLFF. In DNA form, the CDR3 reads TGTGCCAGCAGTGCAGGGACAGGGGAAAAACTGTTTTTT.

The J gene is TRBJ2-7, the V gene TRBV6-5, with D tentatively TRBD1 (6 bases). The V gene lost 0 bases and the J gene lost 3 bases, with 9 bases spanning the gap. Per germline, CDR1 MNHEY and CDR2 SVGAGI. This CDR3 spans 14 amino acids. The CDR3 DNA sequence: TGTGCCAGCAGTTACTCAGGGGGAAACTACGAGCAGTACTTC. The encoded protein is CASSYSGGNYEQYF.

This clone has a handful of counts. Other DNA sequences in this sample translate to the same CDR3. This chain links TRBV19 with TRBJ1-5, with 7 bases matching TRBD1. The V and J ends lost 4 bases and 2 bases, in that order; junction bases with no gene match: 2. The germline gives CDR1 LNHDA, CDR2 SQIVND (reference sequence). CDR3 length equals 14 residues. CDR3 region: CASSTTGGNQPQHF. The CDR3 nucleotides are TGTGCCAGTAGTACAACAGGGGGCAATCAGCCCCAGCATTTT.

The chain combines TRBV15 with TRBJ2-1; D perhaps matches TRBD2 (6 bases). V dropped 0 bases and J dropped 4 bases, with 16 bases sitting between them. The CDR3 extends over 17 amino acids. Germline V gene sequence: CDR1 LNHNV, CDR2 YYDKDF (reference sequence). The CDR3 loop is CATSRDSRLASYNEQFF. The CDR3 coding sequence is TGTGCCACCAGCAGAGATTCACGGCTAGCGAGTTACAATGAGCAGTTCTTC.

The rearrangement links TRBV6-1 to TRBJ1-1; no reliable D call. The CDR3 is 11 residues long. The V gene lost 1 base and the J gene lost 11 bases, with 8 bases spanning the gap. Germline-derived CDR1 and CDR2 are MNHNS and SASEGT. The CDR3 nucleotides read TGTGCCAGCAGTGAAGGGGCTTTGGCTTTCTTT. Protein product: CASSEGALAFF.

The V gene is TRBV4-3, the J gene TRBJ2-3; no clear D. The CDR3 is made up of 17 amino acids. Germline loops: CDR1 LGHNA, CDR2 YSLEER. The V end was cut by 0 bases, the J end by 11 bases, with 24 bases between. CDR3 in DNA: TGCGCCAGCAGCCAAGATCGGTTGGGCTCCACTCATCCCGGGCAGTATTTT. Amino acids: CASSQDRLGSTHPGQYF.

The V call is TRBV6-4, the J call TRBJ2-7; D might be TRBD1 (6 bases). The V end lost 5 bases, the J end lost 6 bases, and 14 bases lay between the germline ends. The CDR3 runs 13 residues. CDR1 is MRHNA, CDR2 SNTAGT, per germline. The DNA for the CDR3 is TGTGCCAGCAGTACAGGGCCGACCCCCGAGCAGTACTTC. Translation: CASSTGPTPEQYF.

The genes are TRBV9 and TRBJ1-4; D perhaps matches TRBD1 (6 bases). CDR1 SGDLS and CDR2 YYNGEE come from the germline V gene. This CDR3 is built from 14 residues. Trimming took off 4 bases at V and 3 bases at J, with 10 bases between the two ends. CDR3 in amino acids: CASSREGANEKLFF. The CDR3 bases are TGTGCCAGCAGCCGTGAGGGGGCTAATGAAAAACTGTTTTTT.

In nucleotides, the CDR3 is TGTGCCAGCAGCTCGGACAGGGGATCGGGAGAGACCCAGTACTTC. Translating it yields CASSSDRGSGETQYF. The chain recombines TRBV7-9 with TRBJ2-5; 9 nucleotides line up with TRBD1. There are 15 residues in the CDR3. With V trimmed by 4 bases and J by 4 bases, 7 bases remained unmatched. Germline-derived CDR1 and CDR2 are SEHNR and FQNEAQ (reference sequence).

The chain recombines TRBV9 with TRBJ1-1; no clear D gene. Germline CDR1 SGDLS, CDR2 YYNGEE. V lost 3 bases and J lost 4, with 16 bases in between. This CDR3 comprises 15 residues. Here the CDR3 DNA reads TGTGCCAGCAGCGGAATCCAAGGGAGCGGCACTGAAGCTTTCTTT. Its protein is CASSGIQGSGTEAFF.